Below are 2 T cell receptor beta chains sequenced from a single sample in a study of T cells in localized non-small cell lung cancer. Profiling relied on immunoSEQ multiplex PCR, and the TCRdb table lists in-frame clones only, not all of them. The profile covers roughly 76,000 clones, with about three quarters appearing a single time and about 19% taken by the ten largest. Specimen: PBMCs, collected before any cancer treatment. These receptors originate from a man aged 35-75 years with stage II squamous cell lung carcinoma.

The chain recombines TRBV19 with TRBJ2-7; maybe TRBD2 (5 bases). The CDR3 has 13 amino acids. V shed 9 bases and J shed 0 bases, with 12 bases lying between them. CDR1 LNHDA and CDR2 SQIVND come from the germline V gene (reference sequence). CDR3 nucleotides: TGTGCCAGCGGGGTCGGGGTCTCCTACGAGCAGTACTTC. It specifies CASGVGVSYEQYF.

This clone was observed a handful of times. This chain links TRBV27 with TRBJ1-1; no clear D. The length of the CDR3 is 13 residues. Trimming removed 5 bases at V and 4 bases at J, with 11 bases between. Germline loops: CDR1 MNHEY, CDR2 SMNVEV (reference sequence). The CDR3 sequence is CASSALRPTEAFF. The CDR3 DNA reads as TGTGCCAGCAGTGCCCTCAGGCCCACTGAAGCTTTCTTT.